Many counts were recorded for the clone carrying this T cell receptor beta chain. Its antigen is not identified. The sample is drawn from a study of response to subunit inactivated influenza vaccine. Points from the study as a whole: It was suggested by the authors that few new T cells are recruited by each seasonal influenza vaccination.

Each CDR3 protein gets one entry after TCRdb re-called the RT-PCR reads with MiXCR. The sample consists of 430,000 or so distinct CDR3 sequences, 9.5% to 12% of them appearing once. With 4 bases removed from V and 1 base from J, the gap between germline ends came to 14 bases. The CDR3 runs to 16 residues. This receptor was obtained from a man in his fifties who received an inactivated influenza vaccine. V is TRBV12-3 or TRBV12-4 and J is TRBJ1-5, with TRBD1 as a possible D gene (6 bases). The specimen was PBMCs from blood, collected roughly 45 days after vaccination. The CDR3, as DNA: TGTGCCAGCAGTTCCGCTGGACAGAGAAGCAATCAGCCCCAGCATTTT. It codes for CASSSAGQRSNQPQHF.